Listed below are T cell receptor beta chains from one sample, sequenced in a study of cytomegalovirus exposure and HLA in healthy donors. Only in-frame clones appear in the TCRdb table, and some are missing; sequencing was by immunoSEQ multiplex PCR. Of around 150,000 clones listed, approximately 85% are singletons. Sequenced material: PBMCs. The source of these receptors is a man between 18 and 29 years old in good health and CMV-seropositive. The CDR3 runs from the conserved cysteine through the conserved F or W. A D gene is named only where the DNA matches it firmly. Size tells how often a clone was seen (once, few, many) or the class of an expanded clone, and some rows leave it out.

abundance: once
j_gene: TRBJ1-2
v_gene: TRBV9
d_gene: TRBD1
CDR3aa: CASSPYEGAGYGYTF
CDR3nt: TGTGCCAGCAGCCCATACGAGGGGGCAGGCTATGGCTACACCTTC

abundance: few
j_gene: TRBJ1-1
v_gene: TRBV7-9
d_gene: NA
CDR3aa: CASSWGDSEAFF
CDR3nt: TGTGCCAGCAGCTGGGGCGACAGTGAAGCTTTCTTT

abundance: NA
j_gene: TRBJ2-7
v_gene: TRBV5-1
d_gene: NA
CDR3aa: CASSGPGKGLGGEQYF
CDR3nt: TGCGCCAGCAGCGGACCGGGAAAGGGCTTGGGGGGCGAGCAGTACTTC

abundance: once
j_gene: TRBJ2-1
v_gene: TRBV2
d_gene: TRBD2
CDR3aa: CASEGLAGDEQFF
CDR3nt: TGTGCCAGCGAAGGACTAGCGGGGGATGAGCAGTTCTTC

abundance: NA
j_gene: TRBJ2-7
v_gene: TRBV7-8
d_gene: NA
CDR3aa: CASSLAGGNEQYF
CDR3nt: TGTGCCAGCAGCTTAGCAGGGGGAAACGAGCAGTACTTC

abundance: NA
j_gene: TRBJ2-7
v_gene: TRBV19
d_gene: NA
CDR3aa: CASSILRSTSYEQYF
CDR3nt: TGTGCCAGTAGTATTTTGAGGTCGACTAGCTACGAGCAGTACTTC

abundance: NA
j_gene: TRBJ2-5
v_gene: TRBV27
d_gene: NA
CDR3aa: CASSPYAGDQETQYF
CDR3nt: TGTGCCAGCAGTCCGTACGCTGGAGACCAAGAGACCCAGTACTTC

abundance: NA
j_gene: TRBJ1-1
v_gene: TRBV6-1
d_gene: NA
CDR3aa: CASSESATDRNTEAFF
CDR3nt: TGTGCCAGCAGTGAAAGCGCGACGGACAGGAACACTGAAGCTTTCTTT

abundance: NA
j_gene: TRBJ2-7
v_gene: TRBV7-6
d_gene: NA
CDR3aa: CASSLGADLGEQYF
CDR3nt: TGTGCCAGCAGCTTGGGGGCAGACCTCGGCGAGCAGTACTTC

abundance: few
j_gene: TRBJ1-2
v_gene: TRBV7-2
d_gene: TRBD1
CDR3aa: CASSLDFFQGASNYGYTF
CDR3nt: TGTGCCAGCAGCTTAGATTTTTTCCAGGGGGCGTCTAACTATGGCTACACCTTC

abundance: NA
j_gene: TRBJ2-6
v_gene: TRBV5-4
d_gene: NA
CDR3aa: CASSSGSSGANVLTF
CDR3nt: TGTGCCAGCAGCTCCGGTAGCTCTGGGGCCAACGTCCTGACTTTC

abundance: NA
j_gene: TRBJ2-7
v_gene: TRBV19
d_gene: NA
CDR3aa: CASSIGVGQKPSYF
CDR3nt: TGTGCCAGTAGTATAGGAGTGGGACAAAAACCCTCTTACTTC

abundance: NA
j_gene: TRBJ2-1
v_gene: TRBV27
d_gene: TRBD1
CDR3aa: CASSFQGPGGYNEQFF
CDR3nt: TGTGCCAGCAGTTTCCAGGGGCCAGGGGGCTACAATGAGCAGTTCTTC

abundance: few
j_gene: TRBJ2-3
v_gene: TRBV7-9
d_gene: TRBD2
CDR3aa: CASRTSSTDTQYF
CDR3nt: TGTGCCAGCAGGACTAGCAGCACAGATACGCAGTATTTT

abundance: NA
j_gene: TRBJ2-7
v_gene: TRBV7-8
d_gene: NA
CDR3aa: CASSEQGREQYF
CDR3nt: TGTGCCAGCAGCGAACAGGGACGCGAGCAGTACTTC

abundance: NA
j_gene: TRBJ2-5
v_gene: TRBV21-1
d_gene: NA
CDR3aa: CASSKGGGPDIQETQYF
CDR3nt: TGTGCCAGCAGCAAGGGAGGGGGGCCTGATATTCAAGAGACCCAGTACTTC

abundance: NA
j_gene: TRBJ2-7
v_gene: TRBV7-2
d_gene: NA
CDR3aa: CASSPIPGQILDEQYF
CDR3nt: TGTGCCAGCAGCCCCATTCCGGGACAAATTCTGGACGAGCAGTACTTC

abundance: NA
j_gene: TRBJ1-5
v_gene: TRBV14
d_gene: NA
CDR3aa: CASSLGGISNQPQHF
CDR3nt: TGTGCCAGCAGCCTTGGGGGGATTAGCAATCAGCCCCAGCATTTT

abundance: NA
j_gene: TRBJ1-2
v_gene: TRBV13
d_gene: TRBD1
CDR3aa: CASSSGTAYGYTF
CDR3nt: TGTGCCAGCAGCTCTGGGACAGCTTATGGCTACACCTTC

abundance: NA
j_gene: TRBJ2-7
v_gene: TRBV28
d_gene: NA
CDR3aa: CASRPTDRSYEQYF
CDR3nt: TGTGCCAGCAGACCTACTGACAGATCCTACGAGCAGTACTTC

abundance: NA
j_gene: TRBJ2-2
v_gene: TRBV9
d_gene: NA
CDR3aa: CASSVAPGRVNGKRTGELFF
CDR3nt: TGTGCCAGCAGCGTAGCCCCGGGCAGGGTAAATGGGAAGAGGACCGGGGAGCTGTTTTTT

abundance: few
j_gene: TRBJ1-5
v_gene: TRBV6-1
d_gene: NA
CDR3aa: CASSEGPLEGQPQHF
CDR3nt: TGTGCCAGCAGTGAAGGCCCCCTAGAGGGTCAGCCCCAGCATTTT

abundance: NA
j_gene: TRBJ2-7
v_gene: TRBV6-1
d_gene: TRBD1
CDR3aa: CASSEQEPGQGGEQYF
CDR3nt: TGTGCCAGCAGTGAACAAGAACCGGGACAGGGAGGCGAGCAGTACTTC

abundance: NA
j_gene: TRBJ1-1
v_gene: TRBV5-6
d_gene: TRBD1
CDR3aa: CASSADRDQNTEAFF
CDR3nt: TGTGCCAGCAGCGCCGACAGGGATCAGAACACTGAAGCTTTCTTT

abundance: NA
j_gene: TRBJ1-2
v_gene: TRBV18
d_gene: TRBD1
CDR3aa: CASSGRQGEGYTF
CDR3nt: TGTGCCAGCTCAGGGAGACAGGGGGAAGGCTACACCTTC

abundance: NA
j_gene: TRBJ1-2
v_gene: TRBV19
d_gene: TRBD1
CDR3aa: CASRGGTGTGPGDTF
CDR3nt: TGTGCCAGTAGGGGCGGAACCGGGACAGGGCCCGGGGACACCTTC

abundance: NA
j_gene: TRBJ2-4
v_gene: TRBV6-1
d_gene: NA
CDR3aa: CASSETRHFGGEQNIQYF
CDR3nt: TGTGCCAGCAGTGAAACCCGACACTTCGGTGGCGAGCAAAACATTCAGTACTTC

abundance: few
j_gene: TRBJ1-2
v_gene: TRBV11-2
d_gene: NA
CDR3aa: CASSSRLQANYGYTF
CDR3nt: TGTGCCAGCAGCTCCAGGTTACAAGCTAACTATGGCTACACCTTC

abundance: NA
j_gene: TRBJ2-5
v_gene: TRBV18
d_gene: NA
CDR3aa: CASSPLPESGETQYF
CDR3nt: TGTGCCAGCTCACCCTTGCCCGAGTCTGGAGAGACCCAGTACTTC

abundance: NA
j_gene: TRBJ2-5
v_gene: TRBV7-6
d_gene: NA
CDR3aa: CASSLALGETQYF
CDR3nt: TGTGCCAGCAGCTTAGCTCTAGGAGAAACCCAGTACTTC

abundance: NA
j_gene: TRBJ1-4
v_gene: TRBV6-1
d_gene: NA
CDR3aa: CASWGPGVGEKLFF
CDR3nt: TGTGCCAGTTGGGGCCCAGGGGTAGGGGAAAAACTGTTTTTT

abundance: NA
j_gene: TRBJ2-5
v_gene: TRBV7-6
d_gene: NA
CDR3aa: CASGPTGGTQYF
CDR3nt: TGTGCCAGCGGACCGACAGGTGGGACCCAGTACTTC

abundance: NA
j_gene: TRBJ2-7
v_gene: TRBV5-5
d_gene: TRBD1
CDR3aa: CASSLVPGTGGYEQYF
CDR3nt: TGTGCCAGCAGCTTAGTCCCCGGGACAGGGGGCTACGAGCAGTACTTC

abundance: NA
j_gene: TRBJ1-5
v_gene: TRBV30
d_gene: TRBD1
CDR3aa: CAWSTSDRGGQPQHF
CDR3nt: TGTGCCTGGAGTACTTCGGACAGGGGCGGTCAGCCCCAGCATTTT

abundance: once
j_gene: TRBJ2-3
v_gene: TRBV18
d_gene: TRBD2
CDR3aa: CASSPLSGGSTSTDTQYF
CDR3nt: TGTGCCAGCTCACCACTGAGCGGGGGATCAACTAGCACAGATACGCAGTATTTT

abundance: NA
j_gene: TRBJ2-7
v_gene: TRBV16
d_gene: NA
CDR3aa: CASSQLQFAYEQYF
CDR3nt: TGTGCCAGCAGCCAATTACAGTTTGCGTACGAGCAGTACTTC

abundance: NA
j_gene: TRBJ2-5
v_gene: TRBV5-1
d_gene: TRBD2
CDR3aa: CASRLGGGAGETQYF
CDR3nt: TGCGCCAGCAGGTTGGGCGGGGGGGCCGGAGAGACCCAGTACTTC

abundance: NA
j_gene: TRBJ1-1
v_gene: TRBV14
d_gene: NA
CDR3aa: CASSQDGGLRNTEAFF
CDR3nt: TGTGCCAGCAGCCAAGATGGGGGACTCCGGAACACTGAAGCTTTCTTT

abundance: NA
j_gene: TRBJ1-2
v_gene: TRBV13
d_gene: TRBD1
CDR3aa: CASSGLNIHRGTASYGYTF
CDR3nt: TGTGCCAGCAGCGGCTTGAATATACATAGGGGGACAGCTAGCTATGGCTACACCTTC

abundance: NA
j_gene: TRBJ2-1
v_gene: TRBV7-9
d_gene: NA
CDR3aa: CASSLAWGVRSEQFF
CDR3nt: TGTGCCAGCAGCTTAGCGTGGGGGGTAAGGAGTGAGCAGTTCTTC

abundance: NA
j_gene: TRBJ1-2
v_gene: TRBV4-2
d_gene: NA
CDR3aa: CASSQEGADNYGYTF
CDR3nt: TGTGCCAGCAGCCAAGAAGGGGCAGATAACTATGGCTACACCTTC

abundance: once
j_gene: TRBJ2-7
v_gene: TRBV4-2
d_gene: NA
CDR3aa: CASSQDVRGQYEQYF
CDR3nt: TGTGCCAGCAGCCAAGATGTGCGGGGGCAATACGAGCAGTACTTC

abundance: NA
j_gene: TRBJ2-1
v_gene: TRBV9
d_gene: NA
CDR3aa: CASSVGATAGDEQFF
CDR3nt: TGTGCCAGCAGCGTAGGAGCTACAGCGGGTGATGAGCAGTTCTTC

abundance: NA
j_gene: TRBJ1-2
v_gene: TRBV6-1
d_gene: NA
CDR3aa: CASSGHQAATGDYGYTF
CDR3nt: TGTGCCAGCAGTGGACACCAGGCCGCCACGGGGGACTATGGCTACACCTTC

abundance: NA
j_gene: TRBJ2-3
v_gene: TRBV2
d_gene: TRBD1
CDR3aa: CATTLPDRGHTDTQYF
CDR3nt: TGTGCCACTACACTACCTGACAGGGGGCACACAGATACGCAGTATTTT

abundance: NA
j_gene: TRBJ1-6
v_gene: TRBV29-1
d_gene: NA
CDR3aa: CSVGGGPGQGNSPLHF
CDR3nt: TGCAGCGTTGGGGGGGGGCCCGGGCAGGGTAATTCACCCCTCCACTTT

abundance: NA
j_gene: TRBJ2-1
v_gene: TRBV5-1
d_gene: NA
CDR3aa: CASSEDLSGFNEQFF
CDR3nt: TGCGCCAGCTCTGAAGACCTCAGCGGGTTTAATGAGCAGTTCTTC

abundance: NA
j_gene: TRBJ1-2
v_gene: TRBV7-8
d_gene: NA
CDR3aa: CASSTTRNYGYTF
CDR3nt: TGTGCCAGCAGCACTACTCGGAACTATGGCTACACCTTC

abundance: NA
j_gene: TRBJ2-3
v_gene: TRBV19
d_gene: NA
CDR3aa: CASSPWRQGGDTQYF
CDR3nt: TGTGCCAGTAGTCCCTGGCGACAGGGAGGAGATACGCAGTATTTT

abundance: NA
j_gene: TRBJ1-2
v_gene: TRBV2
d_gene: NA
CDR3aa: CASSEALYQQEFYGYTF
CDR3nt: TGTGCCAGCAGTGAAGCGCTTTATCAACAGGAGTTCTATGGCTACACCTTC

abundance: NA
j_gene: TRBJ1-2
v_gene: TRBV6-5
d_gene: TRBD1
CDR3aa: CASRTRTGYGYTF
CDR3nt: TGTGCCAGCCGCACGCGGACAGGGTATGGCTACACCTTC